These T cell receptor beta chains were read from a single sample in a study of human T cells and chemical hapten exposure. MiXCR, run by TCRdb on the RACE reads, gives a single entry per CDR3 protein. The data show about 300,000 distinct CDR3 sequences, 4.5% to 5.5% seen once. Material: whole blood, obtained in connection with sensitization to the hapten diphenylcyclopropenone (DPC). Source of these receptors: a young woman with alopecia areata. Some clones in this sample may be carry-over from other donors' samples. The CDR3 runs from the conserved cysteine through the conserved F or W. A D gene is named only where the DNA matches it firmly. Not all rows give a size; the values are once, few, many and, for expanded clones, a class.

size	J	V	D	length	DNA	CDR3
few	TRBJ2-2	TRBV6-5	NA	15	TGTGCCAGCAGTTACGGGTCCAGGAGCACCGGGGAGCTGTTTTTT	CASSYGSRSTGELFF
NA	TRBJ2-7	TRBV6-2/TRBV6-3	NA	14	TGTGCCAGCAGTTACCCGGCCAGGTCCTACGAGCAGTACTTC	CASSYPARSYEQYF
few	TRBJ2-3	TRBV24-1	NA	11	TGTGCCACCAGTGATCGGAATACGCAGTATTTT	CATSDRNTQYF
many	TRBJ2-3	TRBV27	TRBD1	15	TGTGCCAGCACCATACAGGGGGCGTTCGGAGATACGCAGTATTTT	CASTIQGAFGDTQYF
NA	TRBJ2-6	TRBV27	NA	19	TGTGCCAGCAGCCACCCCGGCTACTCACAGAGCTCTGGGGCCAACGTCCTGACTTTC	CASSHPGYSQSSGANVLTF
few	TRBJ1-2	TRBV29-1	NA	11	TGCAGCGTTGCATTAGCGTATGGCTACACCTTC	CSVALAYGYTF
NA	TRBJ1-2	TRBV6-5	NA	11	TGTGCCAGCGTAGGGCTAAATGGCTACACCTTC	CASVGLNGYTF
NA	TRBJ1-4	TRBV4-3	NA	15	TGCGCCAGCAGCCAAGGAGCTACAACTAATGAAAAACTGTTTTTT	CASSQGATTNEKLFF
few	TRBJ1-5	TRBV7-9	NA	16	TGTGCCAGCAGCTTTTCTGCGCGGGGTAGCAATCAGCCCCAGCATTTT	CASSFSARGSNQPQHF
many	TRBJ2-6	TRBV7-9	NA	15	TGTGCCAGCAGCTCCGGGGCCTCTGGGGCCAACGTCCTGACTTTC	CASSSGASGANVLTF
many	TRBJ1-4	TRBV4-1	TRBD1	13	TGCGCCAGCAGCCTCCTACAGGGGGAAAAACTGTTTTTT	CASSLLQGEKLFF
many	TRBJ1-2	TRBV27	TRBD1	18	TGTGCCAGCAGTTTATCAGCACCGGGACAGGGAAGTCGAAGTGGCTACACCTTC	CASSLSAPGQGSRSGYTF
few	TRBJ1-2	TRBV4-1	NA	15	TGCGCCAGCAGCCGGGCGGGACCGGGATCCGATGGCTACACCTTC	CASSRAGPGSDGYTF
many	TRBJ2-3	TRBV7-2	TRBD2	16	TGTGCCAGCAGCTTAGTCAAGCGGGGGGGCGCAGATACGCAGTATTTT	CASSLVKRGGADTQYF
many	TRBJ1-2	TRBV6-5	NA	15	TGTGCCAGCAGTCCAACCGGGACTATCAACTATGGCTACACCTTC	CASSPTGTINYGYTF
many	TRBJ1-2	TRBV6-5	TRBD1	14	TGTGCCAGCAGCCGGACAGGGGTGGACTATGGCTACACCTTC	CASSRTGVDYGYTF
NA	TRBJ1-6	TRBV18	NA	16	TGTGCCAGCTCACCTCCCGACCTCTCCTATAATTCACCCCTCCACTTT	CASSPPDLSYNSPLHF
NA	TRBJ1-1	TRBV7-9	NA	13	TGTGCCAGCAGCACTCAGGGTTTCACTGAAGCTTTCTTT	CASSTQGFTEAFF
NA	TRBJ1-1	TRBV6-5	NA	13	TGTGCCAGCTCCAGGGTTTTCGCCACTGAAGCTTTCTTT	CASSRVFATEAFF
few	TRBJ1-2	TRBV20-1	NA	13	TGCAGTGCCAGAGCCGGGACAAGCTATGGCTACACCTTC	CSARAGTSYGYTF
many	TRBJ1-6	TRBV7-2	NA	15	TGTGCCAGCAGCTTAGGGCAGGGTCTTAATTCACCCCTCCACTTT	CASSLGQGLNSPLHF
many	TRBJ1-5	TRBV5-1	NA	15	TGCGCCAGCAGCCCCTGGGGGGATAGCAATCAGCCCCAGCATTTT	CASSPWGDSNQPQHF
NA	TRBJ2-7	TRBV20-1	TRBD1	14	TGCAGTGCTAGATTACAGGGGGATTCCTACGAGCAGTACTTC	CSARLQGDSYEQYF
many	TRBJ1-1	TRBV28	NA	12	TGTGCCAGCAGGGATACTCTCACTGAAGCTTTCTTT	CASRDTLTEAFF
NA	TRBJ2-7	TRBV6-2/TRBV6-3	TRBD2	16	TGTGCCAGCACCGACCCTGAGCGGGGCGGCTCCTACGAGCAGTACTTC	CASTDPERGGSYEQYF
few	TRBJ1-1	TRBV5-1	NA	14	TGCGCCAGCAGCTTGGCAGGGCAAAGCCCTGAAGCTTTCTTT	CASSLAGQSPEAFF
many	TRBJ1-4	TRBV9	TRBD1	15	TGTGCCAGCAGCACGCGGACAGGGGCTAATGAAAAACTGTTTTTT	CASSTRTGANEKLFF
many	TRBJ2-7	TRBV4-1	NA	15	TGCGCCAGCAGCCCGGAATGGACAGACTACTACGAGCAGTACTTC	CASSPEWTDYYEQYF
few	TRBJ1-4	TRBV7-8	NA	16	TGTGCCAGCAGGGTTACAGGGTTGTCCCAAGTAGGAAAACTGTTTTTT	CASRVTGLSQVGKLFF
NA	TRBJ1-5	TRBV6-5	NA	13	TGTGCCAGCAGTCGGTCTGGGGATCAGCCCCAGCATTTT	CASSRSGDQPQHF
NA	TRBJ2-3	TRBV9	NA	15	TGTGCCAGCAGCGCAAAAGTGGCAGGGCCAGATACGCAGTATTTT	CASSAKVAGPDTQYF
few	TRBJ2-3	TRBV7-2	TRBD1	18	TGTGCCAGCAGCTTAGAAACGTTTTTTGGGACAGTCGCAGATACGCAGTATTTT	CASSLETFFGTVADTQYF
many	TRBJ2-1	TRBV5-6	NA	12	TGTGCCAGCAGCTTGCTGCCCGAGGAGCAGTTCTTC	CASSLLPEEQFF
NA	TRBJ1-1	TRBV6-2/TRBV6-3	NA	13	TGTGCCAGCTCCGAGAGACGGGACACTGAAGCTTTCTTT	CASSERRDTEAFF
few	TRBJ1-2	TRBV6-5	NA	14	TGTGCCAGCAGTTCCCGACAGACCCCCAGGGGCTACACCTTC	CASSSRQTPRGYTF
many	TRBJ1-5	TRBV3-1	TRBD1	15	TGTGCCAGCAGCCAAGATAGGGACAGAAATCAGCCCCAGCATTTT	CASSQDRDRNQPQHF